This T cell receptor beta chain is drawn from a study of cytomegalovirus exposure and HLA in healthy donors (dated by TCRdb to about 2017). Regarding the study in general: An earlier analysis of 587 of the donors reported approximately 260 Gb of sequence data and 95 million to 130 million unique TCR beta sequences obtained from about 179 million T cells. An early release that covered about 600 HLA-typed donors contained approximately 320 gigabases of sequencing data and tens of millions of unique TCR sequences. Of the 300 to 500 genotyped donors, less than 90% were placed in the genetic ancestry cluster associated with self-reported Caucasian donors. The aim of the study was to test whether cataloging public T cell receptors could identify signatures of past pathogen exposure. The study profiled the T cell repertoires of hundreds of subjects by immunosequencing and related them to cytomegalovirus serostatus. In addition to the first cohort of roughly 700 subjects, a separate validation cohort of over 90 different subjects was used. High-throughput TCR immunosequencing, statistical association of individual TCRs with disease status, and machine learning were combined to predict cytomegalovirus infection status. In a later analysis, previously published TCR beta repertoires from about 670 donors were re-analyzed and high-resolution HLA genotyping was added so that TCR occurrence patterns could be studied. Rather than drawing on any new phenotypic data, the later analysis identified candidate immune exposures from TCR beta sequences and the way those sequences occurred across donors. To decide whether each TCR beta V gene segment behaved as functional or pseudogenic, an earlier analysis of some 570 of the donors relied on high-throughput TCR beta sequencing. Donor age, sex, ethnicity and CMV serostatus were collected together with the repertoire data. In a later genetic analysis, genome-wide SNP genotypes for about three fifths of the 666 donors were used, and that subset was treated as a discovery cohort. Every repertoire in the discovery cohort had been generated on one and the same sequencing platform. HLA typing covered class I and class II loci at four-digit resolution. The number of donors typed differed by locus, with 629-630 for A, B, C, DRB1 and DQB1, around 500 for DQA1, 600 to 610 for DPA1, and around 450 for DPB1. About five DR-DQ haplotypes were treated as single units for association and clustering because of strong linkage in the cohort. Among some 410 genotyped donors of the cohort, an average of approximately 240,000 unique TCR beta nucleotide sequences were sequenced per donor, around 18% of them non-productive.

Study-level results and caveats: The cohort was sequenced for TCR beta chains only, and without alpha or paired-chain data the features that could be detected were limited. Linkage disequilibrium might explain the correlated functional status among segregating V segments, but an unknown experimental factor could not be excluded. A later analysis found that most CMV-associated TCR beta chains appeared HLA-restricted, with HLA associations seemingly driven largely by CMV exposure. A further reported finding was that TCR beta sequences accurately predicted the HLA-A and HLA-B alleles for most subjects in the first cohort. Because counts were too low, more than 15 rarely observed V segments, including chromosome 9 orphons, were left out of the earlier analysis of 587 of the donors. In a later analysis, the rate of TCR association differed among HLA loci, with DRB1 alleles having the most associated TCRs and HLA-C alleles having the fewest. Compared with equally common non-associated chains, HLA-associated TCR beta chains in a later analysis were more clonally expanded and had lower generation probabilities. Most TCR sequences were seen in very few donors, while some public TCRs were found in many individuals. Immune exposure information for the cohort was limited to CMV serostatus. According to the authors, the approach could potentially be generalized to other disease states and immunological phenotypes. In a later analysis, 16,951 TCR beta sequences were associated with specific HLA alleles at a false discovery rate of 0.05. Roughly uniform sequencing depth across donors was assumed in presence/absence analyses, although this assumption may not hold. In both the original and validation cohorts, the classifier was reported to diagnose cytomegalovirus status with high specificity and sensitivity. Three of the identified cytomegalovirus-associated TCR beta chains were confirmed in vitro to be specific for cytomegalovirus antigens. An association between a missense DCLRE1C variant and V-gene and J-gene trimming of TCR beta chains was found in a later genetic analysis and replicated in an independent cohort. Because HLA typing was missing for some donors at each locus, association tests included only the typed subset. The study listed 150 to 200 TCR beta chains as associated with cytomegalovirus. In a later genetic analysis, fewer N-insertions in productive TCRs were reported among donors in an Asian-associated ancestry cluster than the roughly 640-donor mean. An earlier analysis of around 500 of the donors showed that most TCR beta V segments appeared in productive rearrangements either about 87% or about 30% of the time, which broadly matched IMGT annotations. Several of the top co-occurrence clusters appeared to be linked to parvovirus B19, influenza, CMV and Epstein-Barr virus, according to a later analysis. A cluster of highly shared sequence variants was judged likely to be a technical artifact of the sequencing pipeline. When HLA alleles, especially DR and DQ, strongly co-occurred, TCR associations were difficult to assign to individual alleles. Because the 87-base-pair reads could not distinguish some IMGT-functional V segments, including TRBV6-2 and TRBV6-3, those segments were excluded.

This clone was recorded once. The target of this receptor is not known. The record has no base qualities; no much larger clone is one base away. Library generation was performed with the immunoSEQ multiplex PCR assay. For the multiplex PCR, a mixture combining 60 forward primers for TCR Vbeta segments and 13 reverse primers for TCR Jbeta segments was used. The CDR3 region of rearranged TCR beta genes was amplified from genomic DNA with a multiplex PCR assay. Amplified TCR beta libraries were sequenced as 87-base-pair reads on the Illumina HiSeq System. Per the authors' processing: A later analysis counted some 80 million unique TCR beta chains across the 640 or so repertoires, and roughly 11 million of these chains were shared by at least two donors. Raw reads were error-corrected and collapsed into unique sequences with a nearest-neighbor algorithm that merged closely related sequences to remove PCR and sequencing errors. Alignment of CDR3 sequences to IMGT reference sequences was used to assign V, D and J gene segments. For a sequence to be retained, at least a six-nucleotide match to both a V gene segment and a J gene segment was required. A rearrangement counted as productive if the CDR3 had no stop codons and remained in frame with V and J, and every other rearrangement counted as non-productive. CDR3 was defined according to IMGT convention as the region running from the second conserved V-encoded cysteine to the conserved J-encoded phenylalanine. The earlier analysis of fewer than 700 of the donors excluded sequences that lacked an unambiguous match to a single V gene segment. An earlier analysis of about 600 of the donors called V segments functional above 56.7% productive rearrangements and segregating when the between-donor standard deviation exceeded 5%. A statistical classification framework was built for diagnosing cytomegalovirus status from the catalog of TCR beta chain sequences. In a later analysis, TCR nucleotide sequences were compared against IMGT/GENE-DB human TR gene sequences so that V and J genes could be assigned. Using the TCRdist pipeline, a later analysis assigned CDR3 sequences along with most-parsimonious VDJ recombination scenarios. In a later analysis, each TCR beta chain was defined by its CDR3 amino acid sequence together with its V-gene family, and reads without a unique V-gene family were excluded. To address suspected cross-contamination and a sequencing artifact, a later analysis removed a few hundred highly shared, low-generation-probability nucleotide sequences. In a later analysis, a clonal expansion index for each public chain was calculated from normalized within-repertoire ranks of inferred template counts. In a later analysis, generation probabilities were computed using a VDJ recombination model fitted to out-of-frame rearrangements, and the results were checked against IGoR. In a later analysis, TCR-TCR, TCR-HLA and TCR-CMV co-occurrence was scored with hypergeometric tests, and a repertoire-size bias correction was applied to TCR pairs. In a later analysis, false discovery rates were estimated by permuting HLA or CMV assignments 20 times. In a later analysis, co-occurring TCRs were grouped using DBSCAN, and TCRdist sequence similarity was added for clustering within HLA-allele-positive subsets. Repertoires with fewer than 30,000 or more than 120,000 public chains were left out of co-occurrence clustering, as were a few repertoires with anomalous nucleotide sharing. The immuneACCESS repertoire file appears here via TCRdb, limited to in-frame rearrangements. These files lack a portion of the clones; in checked studies, under half of the deficit traces to unresolved V genes, and the cause of the others is not known. V, J and clone size reflect that table, while D and trimming were determined from the DNA. The sample table lists some 44,000 clones, 75% to 90% of them with a count of one. Approximately 8% of the sample rests with the top ten.

The CDR3 starts with the cysteine, ends with the phenylalanine, and has 15 residues. The kept DNA is CDR3 alone, 45 bases in frame from the first base. Trimmed from V: 3 bases; trimmed from J: 5 bases; junction bases lacking a gene match: 8. As encoded in the germline V gene, CDR1 is KGHSH while CDR2 is LQKENI. The cohort consisted of 600 to 700 healthy bone marrow donors. At the time of sampling, every cohort member was nominally healthy, though immune exposures that went unrecorded were likely present. The donor tested CMV seropositive and was one of the 289 seropositive cohort members. Every donor gave a peripheral blood sample, and the peripheral blood mononuclear cells from that sample were used for TCR beta sequencing. Genomic DNA was extracted from the blood cell samples with the Qiagen DNeasy Blood Extraction Kit.

The clonotype comes from a woman aged 40 to 50 in good health and CMV-seropositive. This chain joins TRBV18 to TRBJ2-5; 8 junctional bases match TRBD1. Sequenced: PBMCs. The CDR3 here reads CASSPGTGRAETQYF. The nucleotide sequence is given as TGTGCCAGCTCACCCGGGACAGGCCGTGCGGAGACCCAGTACTTC.